Given below is one T cell receptor beta chain in context. The sample originates from a study of blood T cell repertoires in COVID-19. The data were produced by immunoSEQ multiplex PCR, yet TCRdb's version contains in-frame clones alone and is incomplete. The sample shows 150,000 to 200,000 clones, around 82% of them seen only once. Germline assignment: CDR1 SGHVS and CDR2 FQNEAQ. V was trimmed by 7 bases and J by 6 bases, leaving 8 bases between them. The CDR3 length is 11 residues. This TCR was sampled from a woman in her 50s with acute COVID-19. The rearrangement links TRBV7-8 to TRBJ2-3, with TRBD1 as a possible D gene (5 bases). Source material: PBMCs or T cells enriched from blood (not recorded which). CDR3: CASTPGDTQYF. CDR3 DNA: TGTGCCAGCACACCAGGGGATACGCAGTATTTT.